This T cell receptor (beta chain) was profiled in a study of T cells in women clearing cervical HPV infection. Overall study results and limits: Each sample's T-cell count was unknown, possibly confounding richness. TRBV6-7 abundance was lower in cases than controls (around 0.1% versus 0.15%). It is unknown whether associations predate infection; no effector/memory or HPV-specific sorting.

CDR1 and CDR2 (germline): SQVTM, ANQGSEA. Losses at the gene ends were 5 bases for V and 4 bases for J; bases not matched to a gene: 8. The CDR3 covers 14 residues. Note on this clone: Its antigen is unidentified. The missing CDR3 end, 3 residues past where the read stops, is filled in from the germline J gene.

Average input was approximately 1,100 ng genomic DNA for immunoSEQ TCR beta CDR3 amplification. Clones were read by immunoSEQ multiplex PCR, and TCRdb kept only the in-frame ones, dropping some. The table gives tens of thousands of clones; the top ten clones make up over 7.5% of it. The chain combines TRBV29-1 with TRBJ1-2; 9 nucleotides agree with TRBD1. Sequencing was carried out using blood buffy coat. This receptor was obtained from a woman aged 18 to 75 with a cervical HPV16 infection that either progressed to CIN3+ or cleared (not recorded which). CDR3: CSVLGQGRPYGYTF. CDR3 bases read: TGCAGCGTTTTGGGACAGGGCCGCCCCTATGGC.